This T cell receptor beta chain derives from a study of cytomegalovirus exposure and HLA in healthy donors. Notes on this clone: Its antigen remains unidentified.

Although they were nominally healthy when sampled, donors likely had unrecorded immune exposures. Overall study results and limits: Some V segments, including TRBV6-2 and TRBV6-3, were excluded as indistinguishable. The study had only CMV serostatus as immune exposure information.

The primer mix had 60 Vbeta and 13 Jbeta primers. Here immunoSEQ multiplex PCR was the method, and the copy in TCRdb shows in-frame clones only, minus some. The sample holds about 99,000 clones; more than 75% are singletons and the top ten take about 5%. CDR3 size: 14 residues. The trim removed 3 bases at V and 3 bases at J, leaving 3 bases unmatched. Germline V gene data show CDR1 as SGHRS and CDR2 as YFSETQ. The rearrangement joins TRBV5-1 to TRBJ2-1; 7 bases are a match to TRBD2. Sequenced material: PBMCs. The source of this sequence is a woman aged 18-30 years in good health and CMV-seropositive. This CDR3 is CASSSASGYNEQFF. Here the CDR3 DNA reads TGCGCCAGCAGCTCCGCTAGCGGCTACAATGAGCAGTTCTTC. The variable domain in full, with the rest retrieved from reference TRBV5-1 and TRBJ2-1, is KAGVTQTPRYLIKTRGQQVTLSCSPISGHRSVSWYQQTPGQGLQFLFEYFSETQRNKGNFPGRFSGRQFSNSRSEMNVSTLELGDSALYLCASSSASGYNEQFFGPGTRLTVL.